This T cell receptor (beta chain) was documented in a study of blood T cell repertoires in COVID-19. On the study more broadly: PBMCs, B-cell-depleted T cells, or T cells were the source of the cDNA or gDNA that made up the material.

The germline CDR1 and CDR2 sequences are SNHLY and FYNNEI. This CDR3 is 13 amino acids long. The method was immunoSEQ multiplex PCR; TCRdb's version includes in-frame clones alone and lacks a portion of them. This table has approximately 300,000 clones, around four fifths appearing once. The V gene is TRBV2, the J gene TRBJ1-6; D is undetermined. The origin of this receptor is a woman in her fifties or sixties with acute or convalescent COVID-19. Sequencing was performed on peripheral blood. CDR3 loop: CALKSSYNSPLHF. The CDR3 bases are TGTGCGCTAAAAAGCTCCTATAATTCACCCCTCCACTTT.